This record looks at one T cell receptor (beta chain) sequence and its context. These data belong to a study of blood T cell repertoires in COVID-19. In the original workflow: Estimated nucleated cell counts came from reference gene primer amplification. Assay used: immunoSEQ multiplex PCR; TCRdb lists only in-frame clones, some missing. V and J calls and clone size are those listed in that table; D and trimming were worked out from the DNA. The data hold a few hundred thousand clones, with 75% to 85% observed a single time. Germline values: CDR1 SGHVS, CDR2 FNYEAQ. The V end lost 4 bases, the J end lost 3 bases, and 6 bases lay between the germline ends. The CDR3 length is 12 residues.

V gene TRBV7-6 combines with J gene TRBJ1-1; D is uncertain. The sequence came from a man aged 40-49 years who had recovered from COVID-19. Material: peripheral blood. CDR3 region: CASSWSYTEAFF. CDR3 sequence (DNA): TGTGCCAGCAGCTGGAGTTACACTGAAGCTTTCTTT.